Below are 3 T cell receptor beta chains sequenced from a single sample in a study of blood T cell repertoires in COVID-19. This table comes from immunoSEQ multiplex PCR, and its TCRdb copy is limited to in-frame clones, with some not included. This table has 62,000 or so clones, about 70% appearing once. Sequencing was performed on peripheral blood. These receptors all come from a human donor in a cohort sampled during active COVID-19.

This clone has just one count. V is TRBV6-5 and J is TRBJ1-5; no firm D call. The CDR3 has 12 amino acids. Trimming pared 6 bases from V and 6 bases from J, leaving 9 bases between. Germline CDR1 reads MNHEY; CDR2 reads SVGAGI. The chain's CDR3 is CASSQLVQPQHF. CDR3 sequence (DNA): TGTGCCAGCAGCCAACTTGTTCAGCCCCAGCATTTT.

The CDR3 loop reads CASSVFRNTGELFF. CDR3 DNA: TGTGCCAGCAGTGTCTTCAGAAACACCGGGGAGCTGTTTTTT. The rearrangement links TRBV2 to TRBJ2-2; no firm D call. CDR3 length: 14 amino acids. V lost 4 bases, J lost 2 bases, and 8 bases lay in between. The V gene's germline CDR1 is SNHLY and CDR2 FYNNEI.

In DNA, the CDR3 is TGTGCCAGCAGTTACCCGGGTAGTGAGCAGTTCTTC. Translated, it gives CASSYPGSEQFF. This rearrangement joins TRBV6-5 to TRBJ2-1, with D uncertain. The CDR3 covers 12 residues. The V end was cut by 2 bases, the J end by 9 bases, with 8 bases between. Germline V CDR1 and CDR2: MNHEY, SVGAGI.